One TCR beta chain is described in this entry. Germline V CDR1 and CDR2: MNHEY, SVGEGT. Trimming removed 7 bases at V and 5 bases at J, with 19 bases between. The CDR3 has 15 residues. The source of the sample is a study of blood T cells in healthy people across ages. A sample-barcoded 5' primer and a J-beta primer mix were used in a second PCR of about 7 to 12 cycles. TCRdb re-analysed the 5' RACE reads in MiXCR, keeping a single row per CDR3 protein. The sample gives over 600,000 distinct CDR3 sequences, around two fifths of which show up once; roughly 30% is in the top ten. Collection of around 10 milliliters of peripheral blood was performed for each donor.

The sample was blood. This clonotype originated in a man at least 80 years old in good health. The chain is built from TRBV6-2 or TRBV6-3 and TRBJ2-3, with D tentatively TRBD1 (6 bases). The DNA for the CDR3 is TGTGCCAGCACCTCTCTGGGGGCCAAAGGAGATACGCAGTATTTT. Protein product: CASTSLGAKGDTQYF.